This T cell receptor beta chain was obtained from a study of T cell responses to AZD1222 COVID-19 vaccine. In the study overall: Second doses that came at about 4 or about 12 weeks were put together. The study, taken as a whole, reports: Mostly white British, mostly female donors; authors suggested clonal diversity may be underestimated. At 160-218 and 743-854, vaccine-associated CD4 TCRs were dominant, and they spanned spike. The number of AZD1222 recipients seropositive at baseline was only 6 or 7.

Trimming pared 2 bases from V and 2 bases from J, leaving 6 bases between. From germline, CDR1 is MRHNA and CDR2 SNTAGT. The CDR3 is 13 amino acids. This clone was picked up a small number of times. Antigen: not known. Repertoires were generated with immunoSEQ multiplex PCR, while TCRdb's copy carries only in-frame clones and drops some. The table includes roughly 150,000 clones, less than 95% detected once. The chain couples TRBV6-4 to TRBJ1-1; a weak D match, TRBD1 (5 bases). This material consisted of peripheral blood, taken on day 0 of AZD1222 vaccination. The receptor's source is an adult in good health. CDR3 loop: CASSDRDNTEAFF. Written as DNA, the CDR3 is TGTGCCAGCAGTGACCGGGACAACACTGAAGCTTTCTTT.